This TCR beta chain was found in a study of early T cells in non-severe SARS-CoV-2 infection. Attachment of unique molecular identifiers to individual cDNA molecules was performed. TCRdb ran MiXCR on the 5' RACE reads and lists one entry per CDR3 protein. The top ten clones hold about 2.7% of a sample with almost 85,000 distinct CDR3 sequences, about 12% of them seen once. Germline V CDR1 and CDR2: SEHNR, FQNEAQ (reference sequence). The CDR3 is 13 amino acids. With 6 bases removed from V and 7 bases from J, the gap between germline ends came to 13 bases. This clonotype has a handful of counts. This TCR derives from an adult who was a healthcare worker with PCR-confirmed SARS-CoV-2 infection or an uninfected control (not recorded which). Sequences were obtained from whole blood. The chain uses TRBV7-9 and TRBJ1-5; D gene unclear. CDR3 sequence: CASSETYGQPQHF. The CDR3 DNA reads TGTGCCAGCAGTGAGACTTATGGGCAGCCCCAGCATTTT.